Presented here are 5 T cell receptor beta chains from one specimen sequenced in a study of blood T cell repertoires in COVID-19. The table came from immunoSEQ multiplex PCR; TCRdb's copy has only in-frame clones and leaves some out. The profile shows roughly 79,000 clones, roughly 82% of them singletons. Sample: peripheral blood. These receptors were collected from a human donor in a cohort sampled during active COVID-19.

The CDR3, as DNA: TGTGCCAGTAGTCACCCATGGGGGGGGAGGCTTGCTGGAAACACCATATATTTT. The encoded protein is CASSHPWGGRLAGNTIYF. This chain connects TRBV19 to TRBJ1-3; maybe TRBD1 (5 bases). This CDR3 is 18 amino acids long. Germline V CDR1 and CDR2: LNHDA, SQIVND (reference sequence). Trimming pared 5 bases from V and 2 bases from J, leaving 22 bases between.

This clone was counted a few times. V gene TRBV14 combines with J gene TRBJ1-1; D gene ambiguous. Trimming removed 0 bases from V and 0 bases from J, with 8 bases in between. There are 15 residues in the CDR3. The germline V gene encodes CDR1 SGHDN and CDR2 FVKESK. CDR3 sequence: CASSQEAGMNTEAFF. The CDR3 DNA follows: TGTGCCAGCAGCCAAGAGGCGGGGATGAACACTGAAGCTTTCTTT.

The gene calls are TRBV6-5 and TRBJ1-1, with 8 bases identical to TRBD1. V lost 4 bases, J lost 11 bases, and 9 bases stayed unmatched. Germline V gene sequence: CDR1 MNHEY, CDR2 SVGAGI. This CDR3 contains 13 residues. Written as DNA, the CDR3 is TGTGCCAGCAGTTCAGGGGGCAGAGTCGGGGCTTTCTTT. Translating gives CASSSGGRVGAFF.

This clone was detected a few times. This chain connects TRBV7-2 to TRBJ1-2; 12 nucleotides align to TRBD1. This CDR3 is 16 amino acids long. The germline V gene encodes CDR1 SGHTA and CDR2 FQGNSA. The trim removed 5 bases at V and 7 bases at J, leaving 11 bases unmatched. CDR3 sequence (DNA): TGTGCCAGCAGCCCGCGACCGGGACAGGGGGCGGGTGGCTACACCTTC. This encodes CASSPRPGQGAGGYTF. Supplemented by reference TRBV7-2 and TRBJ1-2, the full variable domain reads GAGVSQSPSNKVTEKGKDVELRCDPISGHTALYWYRQSLGQGLEFLIYFQGNSAPDKSGLPSDRFSAERTGGSVSTLTIQRTQQEDSAVYLCASSPRPGQGAGGYTFGSGTRLTVV.

The CDR3 region is CASVAAYRQYF. The DNA for the CDR3 is TGTGCCAGCGTCGCCGCCTACCGGCAGTACTTC. This chain connects TRBV6-6 to TRBJ2-7; unclear D gene. Trimming shortened V by 8 bases and J by 9 bases, and 14 bases separated the two germline ends. This CDR3 is built from 11 residues. Germline V lookup: CDR1 MNHNY, CDR2 SVGAGI (reference sequence).